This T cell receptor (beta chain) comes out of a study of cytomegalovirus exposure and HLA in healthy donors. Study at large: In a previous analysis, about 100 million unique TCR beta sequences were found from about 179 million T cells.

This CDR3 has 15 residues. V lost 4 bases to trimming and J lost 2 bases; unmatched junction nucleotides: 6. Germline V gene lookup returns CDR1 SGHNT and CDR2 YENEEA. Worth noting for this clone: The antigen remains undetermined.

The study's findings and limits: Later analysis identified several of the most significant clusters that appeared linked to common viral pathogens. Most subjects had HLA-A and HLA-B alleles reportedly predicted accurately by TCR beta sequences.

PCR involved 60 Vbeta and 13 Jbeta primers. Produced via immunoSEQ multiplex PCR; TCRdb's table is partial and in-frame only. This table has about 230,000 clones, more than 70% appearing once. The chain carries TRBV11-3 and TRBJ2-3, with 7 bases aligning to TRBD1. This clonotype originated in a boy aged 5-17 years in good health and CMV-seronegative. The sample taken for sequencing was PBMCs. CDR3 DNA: TGTGCCAGCAGCTCAGGACAGGTCCCCACAGATACGCAGTATTTT. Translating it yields CASSSGQVPTDTQYF.